The present T cell receptor (beta chain) was sequenced within a study of blood T cell repertoires in COVID-19. Study-level information: Samples came from the United States, Italy and Spain, spanning acute and convalescent COVID-19.

Methods used by the authors: Estimation of nucleated cell counts relied on the amplification of reference gene primers. Assay used: immunoSEQ multiplex PCR; TCRdb lists only in-frame clones, some missing. Clonal size and the V and J genes are those of that table, whereas D and trimming came from the DNA. The sample holds under 250,000 clones, about 80% seen once. This sequence originates from an older man with acute or convalescent COVID-19. The source material was peripheral blood.

The CDR3 spells CASRHGQGYEQYF. In nucleotides, the CDR3 is TGCGCCAGCAGGCACGGACAGGGCTACGAGCAGTACTTC. This chain joins TRBV10-2 and TRBJ2-7, with 8 nucleotides matching TRBD1. The CDR3 loop spans 13 amino acids. Trimming cost V 6 bases and J 3 bases; bases outside gene matches: 4. Germline CDR1 and CDR2: WSHSY and SAAADI.